This is a list of T cell receptor beta chains from one sample in a study of blood T cell repertoires in COVID-19. Some clones are missing from TCRdb's copy, which holds only in-frame ones; the method was immunoSEQ multiplex PCR. The repertoire has approximately 240,000 clones, around 90% of them found once; the top ten carry roughly 0.89%. Material for sequencing was peripheral blood. The source of these receptors is a young man with COVID-19, enrolled during active disease. The CDR3 runs from the conserved cysteine through the conserved F or W. D genes are given only for firm matches. The size entry is marked missing in some rows and otherwise reads once, few, many or a size class.

D gene: .; V gene: TRBV5-1; clone size: .; J gene: TRBJ2-7; CDR3 protein: CASSSILETYEQYF; CDR3 DNA: TGCGCCAGCAGCTCGATCCTAGAAACCTACGAGCAGTACTTC
D gene: .; V gene: TRBV30; clone size: .; J gene: TRBJ1-2; CDR3 protein: CAWSVLSGYTF; CDR3 DNA: TGTGCCTGGAGTGTCCTTAGTGGCTACACCTTC
D gene: TRBD1; V gene: TRBV9; clone size: .; J gene: TRBJ1-2; CDR3 protein: CASSVGQTYGYTF; CDR3 DNA: TGTGCCAGCAGCGTGGGACAGACTTATGGCTACACCTTC
D gene: .; V gene: TRBV9; clone size: .; J gene: TRBJ2-6; CDR3 protein: CASSKRAGSVGANVLTF; CDR3 DNA: TGTGCCAGCAGCAAAAGGGCAGGGTCCGTGGGGGCCAACGTCCTGACTTTC
D gene: .; V gene: TRBV4-1; clone size: .; J gene: TRBJ1-6; CDR3 protein: CASSQPGRRDSPLHF; CDR3 DNA: TGCGCCAGCAGCCAGCCGGGACGGAGGGATTCACCCCTCCACTTT
D gene: TRBD1; V gene: TRBV5-6; clone size: once; J gene: TRBJ1-2; CDR3 protein: CASSLRPGGNYGYTF; CDR3 DNA: TGTGCCAGCAGCTTGAGGCCAGGGGGTAACTATGGCTACACCTTC
D gene: .; V gene: TRBV10-1; clone size: .; J gene: TRBJ2-3; CDR3 protein: CASSEGAETTDTQYF; CDR3 DNA: TGCGCCAGCAGTGAGGGAGCGGAGACCACAGATACGCAGTATTTT
D gene: .; V gene: TRBV10-3; clone size: once; J gene: TRBJ1-5; CDR3 protein: CAISGAGVGQPQHF; CDR3 DNA: TGTGCCATCAGTGGAGCAGGGGTCGGTCAGCCCCAGCATTTT
D gene: TRBD1; V gene: TRBV5-4; clone size: .; J gene: TRBJ1-2; CDR3 protein: CASSSARTGTGGYGYTF; CDR3 DNA: TGTGCCAGCAGCTCCGCTCGAACCGGGACAGGGGGCTATGGCTACACCTTC
D gene: .; V gene: TRBV5-1; clone size: few; J gene: TRBJ2-7; CDR3 protein: CASSPFRHRRFGLFYEQYF; CDR3 DNA: TGCGCCAGCAGCCCGTTCAGGCACAGGAGATTTGGGTTGTTCTACGAGCAGTACTTC
D gene: TRBD2; V gene: TRBV27; clone size: .; J gene: TRBJ2-1; CDR3 protein: CASSPATSGTSGVSYNEQFF; CDR3 DNA: TGTGCCAGCAGCCCAGCGACATCCGGGACTAGCGGGGTCTCCTACAATGAGCAGTTCTTC
D gene: TRBD1; V gene: TRBV4-2; clone size: .; J gene: TRBJ2-7; CDR3 protein: CASSQSLGDRGYEQYF; CDR3 DNA: TGTGCCAGCAGCCAGAGCCTTGGGGACAGGGGTTACGAGCAGTACTTC
D gene: .; V gene: TRBV6-6; clone size: .; J gene: TRBJ1-2; CDR3 protein: CASSYGSGASYGYTF; CDR3 DNA: TGTGCCAGCAGTTACGGGTCAGGGGCTTCCTATGGCTACACCTTC
D gene: TRBD1; V gene: TRBV11-2; clone size: .; J gene: TRBJ1-4; CDR3 protein: CASSSGTGRNEKLFF; CDR3 DNA: TGTGCCAGCAGCTCCGGGACAGGGAGAAATGAAAAACTGTTTTTT
D gene: TRBD1; V gene: TRBV7-9; clone size: .; J gene: TRBJ1-1; CDR3 protein: CASSLEGTGGRAEAFF; CDR3 DNA: TGTGCCAGCAGCTTAGAGGGGACAGGGGGCCGGGCTGAAGCTTTCTTT
D gene: TRBD1; V gene: TRBV15; clone size: .; J gene: TRBJ2-2; CDR3 protein: CATSGGGQANTGELFF; CDR3 DNA: TGTGCCACCAGCGGAGGGGGACAGGCTAACACCGGGGAGCTGTTTTTT
D gene: TRBD2; V gene: TRBV5-1; clone size: .; J gene: TRBJ2-7; CDR3 protein: CASSLAATSGGPRSYEQYF; CDR3 DNA: TGCGCCAGCAGCTTGGCCGCGACTAGCGGGGGGCCCCGCTCCTACGAGCAGTACTTC
D gene: TRBD2; V gene: TRBV9; clone size: .; J gene: TRBJ2-2; CDR3 protein: CASSVFAGGSTGELFF; CDR3 DNA: TGCGCCAGCAGCGTTTTTGCGGGGGGGAGTACCGGGGAGCTGTTTTTT
D gene: .; V gene: TRBV11-3; clone size: .; J gene: TRBJ2-6; CDR3 protein: CASSASSGANVLTF; CDR3 DNA: TGTGCCAGCAGCGCCAGCTCTGGGGCCAACGTCCTGACTTTC
D gene: TRBD1; V gene: TRBV29-1; clone size: .; J gene: TRBJ2-3; CDR3 protein: CSVEPGTGATDTQYF; CDR3 DNA: TGCAGCGTTGAACCCGGGACAGGGGCCACAGATACGCAGTATTTT
D gene: .; V gene: TRBV24-1; clone size: .; J gene: TRBJ2-5; CDR3 protein: CATSDLLMDSKKETQYF; CDR3 DNA: TGTGCCACCAGTGATTTGCTGATGGACAGTAAAAAAGAGACCCAGTACTTC
D gene: .; V gene: TRBV4-1; clone size: .; J gene: TRBJ2-7; CDR3 protein: CASSQDRSVYGYEQYF; CDR3 DNA: TGCGCCAGCAGCCAAGATAGGAGCGTATATGGCTACGAGCAGTACTTC
D gene: .; V gene: TRBV12-3/TRBV12-4; clone size: .; J gene: TRBJ2-1; CDR3 protein: CASRGQPWGEFF; CDR3 DNA: TGTGCCAGCAGAGGACAGCCGTGGGGCGAGTTCTTC
D gene: .; V gene: TRBV6-5; clone size: .; J gene: TRBJ1-2; CDR3 protein: CASSDRGAHGYTF; CDR3 DNA: TGTGCCAGCAGCGACCGGGGGGCACATGGCTACACCTTC
D gene: .; V gene: TRBV18; clone size: once; J gene: TRBJ1-2; CDR3 protein: CASSPPGGMWIDYGYTF; CDR3 DNA: TGTGCCAGCTCACCACCAGGGGGTATGTGGATAGACTATGGCTACACCTTC
D gene: TRBD2; V gene: TRBV5-3; clone size: .; J gene: TRBJ2-6; CDR3 protein: CARTGRDWLSGANVLTF; CDR3 DNA: TGTGCCAGAACCGGGAGGGATTGGCTATCTGGGGCCAACGTCCTGACTTTC
D gene: TRBD1; V gene: TRBV6-1; clone size: once; J gene: TRBJ1-1; CDR3 protein: CASSDEDRANTEAFF; CDR3 DNA: TGTGCCAGCAGTGACGAGGACAGGGCGAACACTGAAGCTTTCTTT
D gene: .; V gene: TRBV5-1; clone size: .; J gene: TRBJ2-1; CDR3 protein: CASSTGSSYNEQFF; CDR3 DNA: TGCGCCAGCTCCACGGGGAGCTCCTACAATGAGCAGTTCTTC
D gene: TRBD2; V gene: TRBV9; clone size: .; J gene: TRBJ2-2; CDR3 protein: CASSSGGGSIGELFF; CDR3 DNA: TGTGCCAGCAGCTCCGGCGGGGGGAGTATCGGGGAGCTGTTTTTT
D gene: TRBD1; V gene: TRBV18; clone size: .; J gene: TRBJ1-2; CDR3 protein: CASSPQQGDPYGYTF; CDR3 DNA: TGTGCCAGCTCACCACAACAGGGGGATCCCTATGGCTACACCTTC
D gene: TRBD1; V gene: TRBV10-1; clone size: .; J gene: TRBJ2-2; CDR3 protein: CASSIRTGFLTGELFF; CDR3 DNA: TGCGCCAGCAGTATTCGGACAGGGTTCTTGACCGGGGAGCTGTTTTTT
D gene: TRBD2; V gene: TRBV12-5; clone size: .; J gene: TRBJ2-5; CDR3 protein: CASGWNPTSGDNQETQYF; CDR3 DNA: TGTGCTAGTGGTTGGAACCCAACTAGCGGGGACAACCAAGAGACCCAGTACTTC
D gene: .; V gene: TRBV3-1/TRBV3-2; clone size: .; J gene: TRBJ2-7; CDR3 protein: CASSPGSTYEQYF; CDR3 DNA: TGTGCCAGCAGCCCCGGGTCGACCTACGAGCAGTACTTC
D gene: .; V gene: TRBV3-1/TRBV3-2; clone size: .; J gene: TRBJ1-5; CDR3 protein: CASSSMDQPQHF; CDR3 DNA: TGTGCCAGCAGCTCTATGGATCAGCCCCAGCATTTT